This TCR beta chain was profiled in a study of blood T cell repertoires in COVID-19. Study details: The origin of the acute and convalescent COVID-19 samples was the United States, Italy and Spain. The analysed material was cDNA or gDNA that came from T cells, B-cell-depleted T cells, or PBMCs.

V shed 4 bases and J shed 6 bases, with 8 bases lying between them. Germline V gene sequence: CDR1 MNHEY, CDR2 SVGAGI. The CDR3 sequence is 12 residues long. As originally analysed: Amplification of reference gene primers provided the estimated nucleated cell counts. The assay was immunoSEQ multiplex PCR, and TCRdb's table has in-frame clones only and misses some. The DNA was the basis for D and trimming; V, J and clone size are from that table. Of tens of thousands of clones listed, 82% are singletons. The sequencing input was peripheral blood. The receptor's source is a human donor in a cohort sampled during active COVID-19. This chain uses TRBV6-5 with TRBJ2-3; no reliable D call. The CDR3 region is CASSSLVDTQYF. The CDR3 region has the DNA TGTGCCAGCAGTTCCTTAGTGGATACGCAGTATTTT.